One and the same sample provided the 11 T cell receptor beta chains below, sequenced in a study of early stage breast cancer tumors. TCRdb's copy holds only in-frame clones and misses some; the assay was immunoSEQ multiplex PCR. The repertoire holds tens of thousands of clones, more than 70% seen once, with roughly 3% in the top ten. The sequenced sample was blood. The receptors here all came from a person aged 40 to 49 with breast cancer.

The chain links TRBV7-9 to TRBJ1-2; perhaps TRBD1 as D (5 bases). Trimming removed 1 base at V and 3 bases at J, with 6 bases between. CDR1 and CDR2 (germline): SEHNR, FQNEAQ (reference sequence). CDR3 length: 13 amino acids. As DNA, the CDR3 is TGTGCCAGCAGCTTAGGGGGGTACTATGGCTACACCTTC. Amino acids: CASSLGGYYGYTF.

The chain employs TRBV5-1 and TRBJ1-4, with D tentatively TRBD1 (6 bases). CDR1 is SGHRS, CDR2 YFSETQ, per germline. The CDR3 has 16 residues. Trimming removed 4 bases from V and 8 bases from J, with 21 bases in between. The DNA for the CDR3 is TGCGCCAGCAGCACTGGGGACCCCCGGCAGGGGGAAAAACTGTTTTTT. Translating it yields CASSTGDPRQGEKLFF.

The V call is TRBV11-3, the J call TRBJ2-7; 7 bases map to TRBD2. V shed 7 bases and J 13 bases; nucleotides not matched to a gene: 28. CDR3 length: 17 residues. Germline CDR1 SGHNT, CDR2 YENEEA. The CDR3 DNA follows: TGTGCCAGCAAAAACCGCGCAGGGCAGCGGGACCTTCCTGGGGGATACTTC. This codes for CASKNRAGQRDLPGGYF.

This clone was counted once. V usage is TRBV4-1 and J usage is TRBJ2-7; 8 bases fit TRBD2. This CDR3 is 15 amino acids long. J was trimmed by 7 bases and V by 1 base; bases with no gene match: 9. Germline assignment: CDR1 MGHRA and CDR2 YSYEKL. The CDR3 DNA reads TGCGCCAGCAGCCAAGTTTCCAGCGGGAGCGAAGAGCAGTACTTC. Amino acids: CASSQVSSGSEEQYF.

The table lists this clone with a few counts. CDR3 amino acids: CASSLVGATNEKLFF. The CDR3 DNA sequence: TGCGCCAGCAGCCTAGTGGGAGCAACTAATGAAAAACTGTTTTTT. This chain uses TRBV4-1 with TRBJ1-4, with D unresolved. In germline, CDR1 is MGHRA, CDR2 YSYEKL. The CDR3 spans 15 residues. V lost 4 bases to trimming and J lost 0 bases, with 9 bases between them.

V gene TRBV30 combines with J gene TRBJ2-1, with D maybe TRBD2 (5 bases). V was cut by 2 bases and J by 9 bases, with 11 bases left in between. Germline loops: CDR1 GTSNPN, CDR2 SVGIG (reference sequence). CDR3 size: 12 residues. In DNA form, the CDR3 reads TGTGCCTGGAGTTTAAGTGGAGGTGAGCAGTTCTTC. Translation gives CAWSLSGGEQFF.

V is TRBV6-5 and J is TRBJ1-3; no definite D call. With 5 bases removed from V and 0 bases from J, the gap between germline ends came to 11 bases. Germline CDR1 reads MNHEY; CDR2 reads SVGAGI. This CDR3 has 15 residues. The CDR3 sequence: CASSQERYSGNTIYF. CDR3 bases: TGTGCCAGCAGTCAGGAGCGGTACTCTGGAAACACCATATATTTT.

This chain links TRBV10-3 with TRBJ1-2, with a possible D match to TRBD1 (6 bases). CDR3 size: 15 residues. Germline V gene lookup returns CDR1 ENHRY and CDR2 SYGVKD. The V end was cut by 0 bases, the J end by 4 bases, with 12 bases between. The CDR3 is CAISESGQGTYGYTF. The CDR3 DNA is TGTGCCATCAGTGAGTCTGGGCAGGGGACCTATGGCTACACCTTC.

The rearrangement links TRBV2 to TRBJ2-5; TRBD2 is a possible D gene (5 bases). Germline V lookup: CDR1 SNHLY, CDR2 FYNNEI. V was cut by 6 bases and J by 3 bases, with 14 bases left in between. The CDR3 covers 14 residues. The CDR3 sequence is CASRGPGNEETQYF. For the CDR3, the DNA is TGTGCCAGCAGGGGTCCGGGAAACGAAGAGACCCAGTACTTC.

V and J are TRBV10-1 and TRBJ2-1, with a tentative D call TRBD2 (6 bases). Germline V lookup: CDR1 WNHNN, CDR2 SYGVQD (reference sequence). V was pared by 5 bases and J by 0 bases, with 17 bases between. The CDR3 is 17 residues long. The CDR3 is CASSLGGPGGSYNEQFF. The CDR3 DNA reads TGCGCCAGCAGTCTTGGTGGCCCCGGGGGCTCCTACAATGAGCAGTTCTTC.

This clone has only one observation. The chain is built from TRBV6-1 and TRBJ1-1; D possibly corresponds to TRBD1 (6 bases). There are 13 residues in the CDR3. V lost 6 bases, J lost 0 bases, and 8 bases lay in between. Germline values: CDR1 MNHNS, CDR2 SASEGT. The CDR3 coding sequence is TGTGCCAGCAGGAGGACAGTGAACACTGAAGCTTTCTTT. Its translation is CASRRTVNTEAFF.